This T cell receptor beta chain appears in the sequencing data of a study of cytomegalovirus exposure and HLA in healthy donors. Across the study: The roughly 120 validation repertoires and the roughly 700 first-cohort repertoires shared a platform, a later analysis reported.

Comment on this clone: Its target is unknown.

Study-wide findings and caveats: First-cohort TCR clusters tended to co-occur in the 90 to 150 validation repertoires, a later analysis found. Among the CMV-associated chains, three were confirmed in vitro as specific for CMV antigens.

The CDR3 spans 16 residues. Per germline, CDR1 MNHEY and CDR2 SVGAGI. J lost 1 base, V lost 4 bases, and 10 bases had no gene match. Clones were sequenced by immunoSEQ multiplex PCR, and TCRdb holds only the in-frame ones, with some missing. The data contain roughly 70,000 clones, nearly 96% of them singletons. Sequencing was performed on PBMCs. This TCR was sampled from a woman aged 18-29 years in good health and CMV-seropositive. The rearrangement uses TRBV6-5 and TRBJ2-7; 7 bases map to TRBD2. CDR3 region: CASSLHGTTRSYEQYF. In DNA, the CDR3 is TGTGCCAGCAGTTTACACGGGACTACCCGATCCTACGAGCAGTACTTC.